This TCR beta chain emerged from a study of cytomegalovirus exposure and HLA in healthy donors. The PCR was carried out with 60 Vbeta primers and 13 Jbeta primers. Produced via immunoSEQ multiplex PCR; TCRdb's table is partial and in-frame only. Of tens of thousands of clones detected, about 79% appear once; the ten largest clones hold around 3.8%. Trimming cost V 2 bases and J 4 bases; bases outside gene matches: 4. The CDR3 covers 14 residues. Germline CDR1 reads MNHEY; CDR2 reads SVGAGI. This clone was seen a handful of times. The sequencing sample was made of PBMCs. The rearrangement links TRBV6-5 to TRBJ1-2; 7 bases are shared with TRBD1. The TCR originated in a man aged 45-65 years in good health and CMV-seronegative. CDR3 in amino acids: CASSYDRAPYGYTF. CDR3 DNA: TGTGCCAGCAGTTACGACAGGGCCCCCTATGGCTACACCTTC.